A single sample gave rise to the 21 T cell receptor beta chains below, sequenced in a study of human T cells and chemical hapten exposure. Time point given: pre-sensitization, week 0. Treatment in this sample: therapeutic diphenylcyclopropenone sensitization with weekly scalp DPC. TCRdb itself ran the RACE reads through MiXCR, one entry per CDR3 protein. This sample has about 87,000 distinct CDR3 sequences, with roughly 9.1% found just once. The sample in question was whole blood, obtained in connection with sensitization to the hapten diphenylcyclopropenone (DPC). These receptors were obtained from a woman aged 40 to 50 with alopecia areata. Some clones in this sample may be carry-over from other donors' samples.

The sample holds many counts of this clonotype. The CDR3 reads CASSQDPAGPNYGYTF. CDR3 nucleotides: TGCGCCAGCAGCCAAGATCCCGCAGGGCCTAACTATGGCTACACCTTC. This chain connects TRBV4-3 to TRBJ1-2, with TRBD1 as a possible D gene (5 bases). CDR3 length equals 16 residues. V was shortened by 0 bases and J by 0 bases, with 11 bases between the two germline ends. Per germline, CDR1 LGHNA and CDR2 YSLEER.

This clonotype was detected ten times or more. This chain connects TRBV12-3 or TRBV12-4 to TRBJ2-7, with D tentatively TRBD1 or TRBD2 (5 bases each). Trimming took off 2 bases at V and 11 bases at J, with 13 bases between the two ends. This CDR3 region has 12 residues. In DNA form, the CDR3 reads TGTGCCAGCAGTTTACCCGGGGCCGCGGAGTACTTC. The encoded protein is CASSLPGAAEYF.

J is TRBJ2-3 and V is TRBV28, with D unclear. The CDR3 runs to 15 residues. Trimming took off 2 bases at V and 0 bases at J, with 9 bases between the two ends. From germline, CDR1 is MDHEN and CDR2 SYDVKM. CDR3 residues: CASSLRQASTDTQYF. The CDR3 nucleotides are TGTGCCAGCAGTTTAAGGCAAGCTAGCACAGATACGCAGTATTTT.

This clonotype has ten or more counts. This rearrangement joins TRBV29-1 to TRBJ1-2; 8 bases map to TRBD1. This CDR3 is 16 amino acids long. The junction had 8 bases not matched to a gene; V was cut back by 0 bases and J by 2 bases. Germline V gene data show CDR1 as SQVTM and CDR2 as ANQGSEA. The CDR3, as DNA: TGCAGCGTTGAAGATCGGGGTCAGGGGGCGAACTATGGCTACACCTTC. Translation gives CSVEDRGQGANYGYTF.

V and J are TRBV7-9 and TRBJ2-2; TRBD2 aligns across 13 bases. Germline trimming cut 4 bases from V and 2 bases from J; bases unmatched to any gene: 16. CDR1 and CDR2 (germline): SEHNR, FQNEAQ (reference sequence). The CDR3 is 21 residues long. CDR3 DNA sequence: TGTGCCAGCAGCTCAATATCCCTCTCGACTAGCGGGGGGTACAACACCGGGGAGCTGTTTTTT. Its translation is CASSSISLSTSGGYNTGELFF.

This clonotype was seen repeatedly, ten times or more. The chain has TRBV11-2 and TRBJ2-7, with 10 bases matching TRBD1. Germline CDR1 is SGHAT and CDR2 is FQNNGV. V was clipped by 7 bases and J by 1 base; unmatched bases: 7. CDR3 length: 15 amino acids. CDR3 nucleotide sequence: TGTGCCAGCATCGACCGGGACAGGGGTTCCTACGAGCAGTACTTC. Protein product: CASIDRDRGSYEQYF.

This clonotype has more than one count but fewer than ten. J is TRBJ1-6 and V is TRBV18; 10 positions match TRBD1. V shed 8 bases, J shed 6 bases, and the junction held 7 bases outside the gene matches. Germline V gene data show CDR1 as KGHSH and CDR2 as LQKENI. CDR3 size: 15 residues. The CDR3 DNA follows: TGTGCCAGCAAAATCGGACAGGGGGTTAATTCACCCCTCCACTTT. This codes for CASKIGQGVNSPLHF. The variable domain in full, with the rest retrieved from reference TRBV18 and TRBJ1-6, is NAGVMQNPRHLVRRRGQEARLRCSPMKGHSHVYWYRQLPEEGLKFMVYLQKENIIDESGMPKERFSAEFPKEGPSILRIQQVVRGDSAAYFCASKIGQGVNSPLHFGNGTRLTVT.

This clonotype was seen at least ten times. The chain links TRBV7-2 to TRBJ1-2; weak D call: TRBD1 (6 bases). This CDR3 contains 17 residues. Trimming shortened V by 0 bases and J by 2 bases, and 16 bases separated the two germline ends. CDR1 is SGHTA and CDR2 is FQGNSA in the germline V gene. CDR3 in amino acids: CASSLAPLRTANYGYTF. The CDR3 DNA reads as TGTGCCAGCAGCTTAGCTCCCCTTCGGACAGCAAACTATGGCTACACCTTC.

This clonotype was observed a handful of times. This chain uses TRBV7-3 with TRBJ2-6; the D gene is possibly TRBD2 (6 bases). V was clipped by 1 base and J by 2 bases, with 12 bases between them. The CDR3 is made up of 17 amino acids. Germline V gene lookup returns CDR1 SGHTA and CDR2 FQGTGA. The CDR3 nucleotides read TGTGCCAGCAGCTTAAGTCGGGGGAGCCCTGGGGCCAACGTCCTGACTTTC. Its translation: CASSLSRGSPGANVLTF.

This chain links TRBV6-5 with TRBJ2-7, with D possibly being TRBD2 (5 bases). The germline V and J ends were trimmed by 6 bases and 7 bases, with 10 bases remaining between them. Looked up from germline, CDR1 is MNHEY and CDR2 is SVGAGI. CDR3 length equals 11 residues. The CDR3 bases are TGTGCCAGCAGCCGCGGGTCGGAGCAGTACTTC. It translates to CASSRGSEQYF.

The gene calls are TRBV4-1 and TRBJ2-1, with D uncertain. Germline lookup yields CDR1 MGHRA and CDR2 YSYEKL. The CDR3 covers 15 residues. Trimming cost V 5 bases and J 2 bases, with 13 bases left between them. The CDR3: CASSSRLLAYNEQFF. The CDR3 nucleotides read TGCGCCAGCAGCTCCCGACTCCTTGCCTACAATGAGCAGTTCTTC.

To note about this clonotype: Mismatch with germline at one junction end may stem from a read error. The genes are TRBV27 and TRBJ1-3; 7 bases align to TRBD1. The CDR3 is 15 amino acids. Germline CDR1 reads MNHEY; CDR2 reads SMNVEV (reference sequence). In DNA, the CDR3 is TGTGCCAGCAGTTTAGACAGGGCGACTGGAAGCACCATATATTTT. This codes for CASSLDRATGSTIYF.

This clonotype came up many times. The gene calls are TRBV6-2 or TRBV6-3 and TRBJ1-1; D unclear. V lost 4 bases, J lost 4 bases, and 10 bases lay in between. This CDR3 contains 13 residues. Germline CDR1 reads MNHEY; CDR2 reads SVGEGT. The CDR3 bases are TGTGCCAGCAGTTCTTTGTCGATCACTGAAGCTTTCTTT. Amino acid sequence: CASSSLSITEAFF.

This clonotype was counted many times. This sequence joins TRBV20-1 and TRBJ2-3; D remains ambiguous. Trimming shortened V by 7 bases and J by 0 bases, and 8 bases separated the two germline ends. Looked up from germline, CDR1 is DFQATT and CDR2 is SNEGSKA (reference sequence). This CDR3 comprises 12 residues. CDR3 coding DNA: TGCAGTGGAACAGCTAGCACAGATACGCAGTATTTT. The encoded protein is CSGTASTDTQYF.

This clonotype was counted between two and nine times. CDR3 sequence (DNA): TGTGCCAGCATCCCCGAGGCGGGGGGACAGGGGAACACTGAAGCTTTCTTT. Amino acid sequence: CASIPEAGGQGNTEAFF. The chain recombines TRBV2 with TRBJ1-1; 9 nucleotides align to TRBD1. V shed 7 bases, J shed 1 base, and the junction held 13 bases outside the gene matches. In germline, CDR1 is SNHLY, CDR2 FYNNEI. The length of the CDR3 is 17 residues.

This clonotype was seen a handful of times. The genes are TRBV12-3 or TRBV12-4 and TRBJ2-2; D uncertain. V gave up 2 bases and J gave up 13 bases, with 5 bases separating them. The CDR3 consists of 10 residues. CDR3 sequence: CASSLTWLFF. As DNA, the CDR3 is TGTGCCAGCAGTTTAACTTGGCTGTTTTTT.

This clonotype was counted at least ten times. This chain links TRBV4-2 with TRBJ2-7; a possible D gene is TRBD1 (6 bases). The CDR3 consists of 15 residues. The V and J ends lost 1 base and 1 base respectively, with 11 bases between them. Germline V gene sequence: CDR1 LGHNA, CDR2 YNFKEQ. CDR3 region: CASSQVGQGSYEQYF. Written as DNA, the CDR3 is TGTGCCAGCAGCCAAGTGGGACAAGGTTCCTACGAGCAGTACTTC.

The chain combines TRBV5-1 with TRBJ2-2; no firm D call. The V end was cut by 1 base, the J end by 6 bases, with 13 bases between. The length of the CDR3 is 15 residues. The germline V gene encodes CDR1 SGHRS and CDR2 YFSETQ. The CDR3 DNA sequence: TGCGCCAGCAGCTTGTTTTTGTCCTTGGCCGGGGAGCTGTTTTTT. Amino acid sequence: CASSLFLSLAGELFF.

The chain is built from TRBV20-1 and TRBJ2-3, with 11 nucleotides matching TRBD2. The length of the CDR3 is 15 residues. The germline gives CDR1 DFQATT, CDR2 SNEGSKA (reference sequence). Trimming cost V 7 bases and J 6 bases; bases outside gene matches: 12. The CDR3 reads CSGSPGLAVRDTQYF. CDR3 bases: TGCAGTGGTAGCCCGGGACTAGCGGTCCGGGATACGCAGTATTTT.

This clonotype was counted a few times. The chain joins TRBV5-6 to TRBJ2-7; D ambiguous. The CDR3 runs 16 residues. The V and J ends lost 0 bases and 0 bases respectively, with 13 bases between them. The V gene's germline CDR1 is SGHDT and CDR2 YYEEEE. Here the CDR3 reads CASSLGGFRSSYEQYF. The CDR3 coding sequence is TGTGCCAGCAGCTTGGGTGGATTCAGGAGCTCCTACGAGCAGTACTTC.

This clonotype occurred many times. CDR3 sequence (DNA): TGTGCCAGCAGTTACAGGGGCGGGAGAACTGAAGCTTTCTTT. It encodes CASSYRGGRTEAFF. The chain links TRBV12-3 or TRBV12-4 to TRBJ1-1, with TRBD1 identical over 7 bases. The CDR3 consists of 14 residues. Trimming took 4 bases from V and 5 from J; bases not matched to a gene: 7.